A selection of T cell receptor beta chains follows, all from one sample in a study of early T cells in non-severe SARS-CoV-2 infection. Each CDR3 protein is one row after TCRdb ran MiXCR on the 5' RACE reads. The sample gives just over 95,000 distinct CDR3 sequences, approximately 11% of which show up once; around 4.7% is in the top ten. The sequenced sample was whole blood. These receptors came from an adult who was a healthcare worker with PCR-confirmed SARS-CoV-2 infection or an uninfected control (not recorded which). CDR3s include the opening cysteine and the closing phenylalanine or tryptophan.

TRBV5-6 | CASSLQGEDYEQYF
TRBV29-1 | CSAMTVNTEAFF
TRBV9 | CASSRRGQETQYF
TRBV28 | CASSLWGGEQFF
TRBV30 | CAWTKTGMNTEAFF
TRBV29-1 | CSVEKQGAGTYEQYF
TRBV4-1 | CASSQPQAEAFF
TRBV29-1 | CSVVSRGHTEAFF
TRBV6-2/TRBV6-3 | CASSFISNYGYTF
TRBV5-4 | CASSRRLAGGQETQYF
TRBV13 | CASSQIGNTIYF
TRBV9 | CASSLGTAPLHF
TRBV28 | CASSFIGRGDGYTF
TRBV5-1 | CASSLAETRYEQYF
TRBV20-1 | CSARGLAGGPIHIQYF
TRBV7-2 | CASSPGLARTNEQFF
TRBV28 | CASSLRNEQFF
TRBV30 | CAWSAGSGPYYEQYF
TRBV6-1 | CASSDRNFNTEAFF
TRBV20-1 | CSARDSVRGTGELFF
TRBV29-1 | CSVEGGPPYEQYF
TRBV28 | CASTRQGGSYEQYF
TRBV20-1 | CSAGTSGRRYEQFF
TRBV20-1 | CSARAGQGISNQPQHF
TRBV6-5 | CASRLDRSRYEQYF
TRBV9 | CASSVGGSTDTQYF
TRBV20-1 | CSARVTGANTGELFF
TRBV2 | CAAGRGRDEQYF
TRBV29-1 | CSVEVASYEQYF
TRBV25-1 | CASSGRNEQFF
TRBV15 | CATSSWNSPLHF
TRBV16 | CASSLRGYDYGYTF
TRBV12-3/TRBV12-4 | CASSLSGGGGGDQPQHF
TRBV12-3/TRBV12-4 | CASRGDGISNQPQHF
TRBV28 | CASSLWQEPTDTQYF
TRBV5-6 | CASSFSGAGTGELFF
TRBV2 | CASSVGQASLHF
TRBV20-1 | CSARVPPGQNTEAFF
TRBV5-1 | CASSLEGQGHQPQHF
TRBV7-9 | CASSYPAGGGNYEQYF
TRBV15 | CATGPGTGNTEAFF
TRBV7-3 | CASSLVRGRNTEAFF
TRBV9 | CASSAQVAGTYNEQFF
TRBV20-1 | CSASGGNNYGYTF
TRBV6-6 | CASSYSSTDTQYF
TRBV4-1 | CASSQGREVEAFF
TRBV4-1 | CASRGHLKNTEAFF
TRBV15 | CATSREPPYEQYF
TRBV2 | CASHGINRDQPQHF
TRBV7-2 | CASSLSRGQGNTEAFF
TRBV27 | CASSGTALNGYTF
TRBV24-1 | CATSETSGRSYNEQFF